Sequencing of this TCR beta chain was carried out in a study of regulatory dendritic cells for organ transplantation. TCRdb's copy holds only in-frame clones and misses some; the assay was immunoSEQ multiplex PCR. The sample shows 35,000 to 40,000 clones, around nine tenths of them seen only once. The sample holds one count of this clone. The sequence was obtained from a human donor in good health. The sample taken for sequencing was naive CD8+ T cells from blood. The subset was: CD45RA+ naive T cells.

As DNA, the CDR3 is TGTGCCAGCAGTGCCGGGGAGCTGTTTTTT. Its protein is CASSAGELFF. The chain recombines TRBV2 with TRBJ2-2, with D uncertain. V lost 4 bases, J lost 6 bases, and 0 bases lay in between. The CDR3 is 10 residues long. Germline V gives CDR1 SNHLY, CDR2 FYNNEI.